The 8 T cell receptor beta chains reported below all come from one sample, sequenced in a study of control samples from healthy donors and cancer patients. Repertoires were generated with immunoSEQ multiplex PCR, while TCRdb's copy carries only in-frame clones and drops some. The profile covers about 120,000 clones, with approximately 90% appearing a single time and around 10% taken by the ten largest. Source material: blood. The receptor set was obtained from a man between 25 and 39 years old in good health.

The chain joins TRBV10-3 to TRBJ2-3; a weak D match, TRBD2 (6 bases). CDR1 ENHRY and CDR2 SYGVKD come from the germline V gene. This CDR3 has 16 amino acids. V lost 5 bases and J lost 3, with 18 bases in between. CDR3 residues: CAISPTAGRRTDTQYF. CDR3 DNA sequence: TGTGCCATCAGTCCGACGGCAGGGAGGAGAACAGATACGCAGTATTTT.

J is TRBJ2-6 and V is TRBV10-3; D unresolved. V dropped 4 bases and J dropped 0 bases, with 13 bases sitting between them. Germline V CDR1 and CDR2: ENHRY, SYGVKD. This CDR3 region has 17 residues. This CDR3 is CAISAGQARSGANVLTF. The DNA of the CDR3 is TGTGCCATCAGTGCAGGCCAGGCTCGCTCTGGGGCCAACGTCCTGACTTTC.

V and J are TRBV25-1 and TRBJ2-3, with a weak D call TRBD1 (5 bases). The CDR3 length is 15 residues. Trimming cost V 3 bases and J 2 bases, with 12 bases left between them. Looked up from germline, CDR1 is MGHDK and CDR2 is SYGVNS. The CDR3 spells CASSDPRQITDTQYF. The DNA for the CDR3 is TGTGCCAGCAGTGACCCCCGACAGATCACAGATACGCAGTATTTT.

The chain is built from TRBV6-5 and TRBJ2-2; unclear D gene. Trimming stripped 6 bases from V and 6 bases from J, with 14 bases between. The germline V gene has CDR1 MNHEY and CDR2 SVGAGI. The CDR3 runs 14 residues. This CDR3 is CASSPGSPAGELFF. The CDR3 DNA reads TGTGCCAGCAGCCCCGGGTCCCCGGCCGGGGAGCTGTTTTTT.

This clone showed up just once. V is TRBV2 and J is TRBJ1-1, with D unresolved. Trimming took off 3 bases at V and 1 base at J, with 9 bases between the two ends. Germline lookup yields CDR1 SNHLY and CDR2 FYNNEI. This CDR3 has 14 amino acids. In DNA, the CDR3 is TGTGCCAGCAGTGACTTCCGGACGAACACTGAAGCTTTCTTT. Translating gives CASSDFRTNTEAFF.

This clone has a single count. The genes are TRBV10-3 and TRBJ1-5; 9 nucleotides line up with TRBD1. This CDR3 is 18 amino acids long. CDR1 and CDR2 from the germline V gene are ENHRY and SYGVKD. V shed 6 bases and J 4 bases; nucleotides not matched to a gene: 16. Written as DNA, the CDR3 is TGTGCCATCAGCGCCCGACAGGGGGGCGCAGCTATGAATCAGCCCCAGCATTTT. As protein: CAISARQGGAAMNQPQHF.

This chain joins TRBV11-2 and TRBJ1-4, with D possibly matching TRBD1 (6 bases). There are 13 residues in the CDR3. V gave up 5 bases and J gave up 8 bases, with 12 bases separating them. The germline CDR1 and CDR2 sequences are SGHAT and FQNNGV. This CDR3 reads CASSLTQGEKLFF. The CDR3 nucleotides read TGTGCCAGCAGCCTGACCCAGGGGGAAAAACTGTTTTTT.

In this sample, this clone turned up a few times. The rearrangement uses TRBV11-3 and TRBJ2-3; 10 nucleotides match TRBD2. This CDR3 has 15 residues. Trimming removed 4 bases from V and 10 bases from J; junction bases left unmatched: 11. Germline V gene data show CDR1 as SGHNT and CDR2 as YENEEA. CDR3 region: CASSSGLAAGGPQYF. CDR3 coding DNA: TGTGCCAGCAGCTCCGGACTAGCGGCGGGGGGTCCGCAGTATTTT.